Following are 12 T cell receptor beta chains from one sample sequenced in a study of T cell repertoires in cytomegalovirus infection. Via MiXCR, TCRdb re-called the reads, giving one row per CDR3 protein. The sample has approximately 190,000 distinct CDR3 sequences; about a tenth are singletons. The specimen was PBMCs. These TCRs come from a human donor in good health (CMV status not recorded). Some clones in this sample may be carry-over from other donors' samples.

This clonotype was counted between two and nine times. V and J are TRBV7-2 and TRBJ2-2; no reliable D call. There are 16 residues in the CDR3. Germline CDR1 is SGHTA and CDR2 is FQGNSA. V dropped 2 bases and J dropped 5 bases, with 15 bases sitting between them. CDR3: CASSLLVRLGTGELFF. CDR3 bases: TGTGCCAGCAGCTTACTAGTTAGATTAGGGACCGGGGAGCTGTTTTTT.

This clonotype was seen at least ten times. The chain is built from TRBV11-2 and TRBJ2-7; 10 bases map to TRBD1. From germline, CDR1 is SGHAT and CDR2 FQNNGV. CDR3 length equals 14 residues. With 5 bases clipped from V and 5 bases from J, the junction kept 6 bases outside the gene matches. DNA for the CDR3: TGTGCCAGCAGCAGGGACAGGGGAGTAGACGAGCAGTACTTC. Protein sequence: CASSRDRGVDEQYF.

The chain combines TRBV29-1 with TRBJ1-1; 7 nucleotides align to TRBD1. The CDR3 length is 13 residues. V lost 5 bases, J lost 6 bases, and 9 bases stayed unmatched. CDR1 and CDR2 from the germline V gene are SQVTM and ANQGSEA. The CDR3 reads CSVQRQGPSEAFF. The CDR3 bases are TGCAGCGTTCAGCGACAGGGCCCTTCTGAAGCTTTCTTT.

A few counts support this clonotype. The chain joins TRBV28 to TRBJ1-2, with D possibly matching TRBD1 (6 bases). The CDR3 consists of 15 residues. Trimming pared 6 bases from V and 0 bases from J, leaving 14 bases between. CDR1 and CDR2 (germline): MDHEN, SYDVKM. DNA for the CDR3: TGTGCCAGCAGAAACCCCACAGGGTCTAACTATGGCTACACCTTC. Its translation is CASRNPTGSNYGYTF.

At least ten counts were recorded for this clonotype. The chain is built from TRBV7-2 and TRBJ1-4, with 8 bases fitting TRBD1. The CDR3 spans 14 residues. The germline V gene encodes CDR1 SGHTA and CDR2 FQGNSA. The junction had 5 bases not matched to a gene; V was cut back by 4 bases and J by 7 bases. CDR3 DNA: TGTGCCAGCAGCTCCAGGGGGCCGGGTGAAAAACTGTTTTTT. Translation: CASSSRGPGEKLFF.

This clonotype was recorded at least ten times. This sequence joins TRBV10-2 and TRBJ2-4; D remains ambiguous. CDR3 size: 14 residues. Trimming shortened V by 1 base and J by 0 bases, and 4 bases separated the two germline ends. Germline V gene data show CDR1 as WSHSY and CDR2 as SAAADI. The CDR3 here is CASSEYLAKNIQYF. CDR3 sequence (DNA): TGCGCCAGCAGTGAGTACCTAGCCAAAAACATTCAGTACTTC.

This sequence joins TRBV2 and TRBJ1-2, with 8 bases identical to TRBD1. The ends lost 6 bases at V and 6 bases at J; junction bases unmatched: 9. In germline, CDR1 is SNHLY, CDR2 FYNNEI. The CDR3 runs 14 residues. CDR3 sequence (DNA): TGTGCCAGCAGGGTGGGACAGGAAACCGATGGCTACACCTTC. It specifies CASRVGQETDGYTF.

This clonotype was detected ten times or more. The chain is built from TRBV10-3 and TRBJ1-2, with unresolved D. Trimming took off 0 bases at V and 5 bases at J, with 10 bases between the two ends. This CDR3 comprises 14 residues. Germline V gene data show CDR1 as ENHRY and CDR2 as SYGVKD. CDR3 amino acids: CAISESDWSYGYTF. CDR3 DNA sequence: TGTGCCATCAGTGAGTCAGACTGGAGTTATGGCTACACCTTC.

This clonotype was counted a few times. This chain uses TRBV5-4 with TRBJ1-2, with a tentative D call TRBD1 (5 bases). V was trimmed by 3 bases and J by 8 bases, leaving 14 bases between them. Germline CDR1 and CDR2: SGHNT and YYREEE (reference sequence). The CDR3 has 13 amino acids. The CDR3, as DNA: TGTGCCAGCAGCTACCCTGGAGGGGACGGCTACACCTTC. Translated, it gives CASSYPGGDGYTF.

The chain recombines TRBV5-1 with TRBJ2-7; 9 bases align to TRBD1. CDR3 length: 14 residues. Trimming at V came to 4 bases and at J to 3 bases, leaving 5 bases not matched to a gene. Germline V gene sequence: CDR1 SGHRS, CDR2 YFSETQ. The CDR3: CASSRTTGGYEQYF. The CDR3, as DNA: TGCGCCAGCAGCCGTACGACAGGGGGCTACGAGCAGTACTTC.

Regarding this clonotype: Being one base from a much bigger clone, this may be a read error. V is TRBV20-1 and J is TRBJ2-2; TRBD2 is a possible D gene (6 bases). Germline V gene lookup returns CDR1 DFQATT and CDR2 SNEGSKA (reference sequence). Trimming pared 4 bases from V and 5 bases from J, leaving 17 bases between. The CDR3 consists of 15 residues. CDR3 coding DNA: TGCAGTGCTAAATACGGGGGACGCGAAACCGGGGAGCTGTTTTTT. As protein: CSAKYGGRETGELFF.

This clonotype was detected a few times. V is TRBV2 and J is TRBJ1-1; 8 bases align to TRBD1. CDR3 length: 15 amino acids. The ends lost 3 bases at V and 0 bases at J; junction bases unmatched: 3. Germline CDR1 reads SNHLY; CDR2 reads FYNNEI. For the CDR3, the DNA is TGTGCCAGCAGTGACCGGACAGGGCTGAACACTGAAGCTTTCTTT. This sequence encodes CASSDRTGLNTEAFF.